This T cell receptor (beta chain) was captured by sequencing in a study of CD8 T cells in Susac syndrome (dated by TCRdb to between 2018 and 2021). For context, the study as a whole: Whether CD8+ T cell activation and differentiation in Susac syndrome was antigen driven was tested using repertoire sequencing.

General findings and caveats noted by the study authors: The number of individuals in the TCR sequencing and HLA analysis was recognized as being relatively small.

On this clonotype: Its antigen target is currently unknown. No qualities accompany the bases; no much larger clone lies one base away.

RNA was extracted using the RNeasy kit, and roughly 0.5 to 1 microgram was reverse transcribed with random hexamers. The immunoSEQ multiplex PCR assay, which covers 54 Vbeta and 13 Jbeta segments, was used to amplify TCR beta CDR3 regions. Bias from PCR amplification was corrected by using a synthetic template baseline for primer optimization and for computational correction. The paper's processing steps were these. Reads were annotated to V, D and J genes according to IMGT and were analyzed with immunoSEQ Analyzer, with only productive sequences retained. To calculate clonality, Shannon entropy was normalized by log2 of the number of productive unique sequences and then subtracted from one. For each patient and control, public and private clones were evaluated among the 100 most prevalent clones. Clones were defined as Susac-specific when absent from the healthy and MS cohorts, from fewer than 1,300 published viral clones and from other ImmuneACCESS disease sequences. The public reads were reprocessed in TCRdb via fastp at Q25 and MiXCR, keeping in-frame beta chains. Rows with a matching CDR3 protein are joined into one entry that keeps the most common DNA and genes. TCRdb assigned the V and J calls; the authors' analysis was not used. Counted in this sample were 120,000 or so distinct CDR3 sequences; 85% to 95% of them appeared once. Of the sample, 0.093% falls within the top ten clones.

Peripheral blood CD8+ and CD4+ T cells from healthy donors, Susac syndrome patients and multiple sclerosis patients were profiled by high-throughput TCR beta sequencing. Treatment-naive patients with stable or active relapsing-remitting disease fulfilling revised McDonald criteria were used as multiple sclerosis controls. Bulk CD8+ and CD4+ T cells were purified magnetically by negative isolation, whereas CD8+ TEMRA cells were enriched by FACS. Blood was drawn into EDTA tubes, processed within 24 hours, and PBMCs were isolated by density gradient centrifugation. PBMCs destined for TCR sequencing were cryopreserved in liquid nitrogen and later thawed in a 37 °C water bath. Purity of sorted or isolated CD4+, CD8+ and CD8+ TEMRA cells was at least 90%. V drops 0 bases and J drops 8 bases, leaving 8 bases in between. The CDR3 runs 13 amino acids, cysteine and phenylalanine included. Only the CDR3 DNA stays, 39 bases, in frame from base 1. CDR1 LNHDA and CDR2 SQIVND are derived from the germline V gene (reference sequence).

This clonotype was obtained from a human donor with multiple sclerosis. The sequence links TRBV19 to TRBJ2-1; the D gene lacks a confident call. Sequences were obtained from CD4+ T cells from PBMCs. The nucleotide sequence reads as follows: TGTGCCAGTAGTATAGAACTCGTCGATGAGCAGTTCTTC. This gives the protein CASSIELVDEQFF.